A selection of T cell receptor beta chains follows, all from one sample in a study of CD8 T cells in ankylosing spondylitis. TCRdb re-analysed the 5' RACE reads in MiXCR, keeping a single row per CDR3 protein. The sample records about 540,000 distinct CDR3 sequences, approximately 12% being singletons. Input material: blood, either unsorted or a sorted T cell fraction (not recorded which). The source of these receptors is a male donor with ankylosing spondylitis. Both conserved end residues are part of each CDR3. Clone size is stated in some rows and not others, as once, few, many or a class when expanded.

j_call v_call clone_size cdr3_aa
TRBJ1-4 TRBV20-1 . CSATKDQHEKLFF
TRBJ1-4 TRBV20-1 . CSARVPVGEKLFF
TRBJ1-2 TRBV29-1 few CSVEGWRGGYTF
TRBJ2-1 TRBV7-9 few CASSLAASGMLNEQFF
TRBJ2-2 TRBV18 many CASSDPDTGELFF
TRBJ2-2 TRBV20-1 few CSARDLLAGANTGELFF
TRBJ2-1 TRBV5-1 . CASSLLPGQNNEQFF
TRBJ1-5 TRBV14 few CASSPLQEYHF
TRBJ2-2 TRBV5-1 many CASSFDRGDTGELFF
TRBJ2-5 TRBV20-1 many CSARKLAGLETQYF
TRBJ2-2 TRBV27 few CASSSSRQLVGELFF
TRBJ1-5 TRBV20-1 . CSVYSGTGGFQPQHF
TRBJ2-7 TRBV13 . CASSLGDFYEQYF
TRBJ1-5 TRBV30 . CAWSGGQGGNQPQHF
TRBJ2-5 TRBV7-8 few CASSTGQPRWETQYF
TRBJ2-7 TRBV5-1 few CASSLGTGLHEQYF
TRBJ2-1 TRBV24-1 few CATSDPLAGFDNEQFF
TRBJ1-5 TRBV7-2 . CASSSGGAGNQPQHF
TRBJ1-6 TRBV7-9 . CASSSVQGASPLHF
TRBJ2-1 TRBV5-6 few CASSLVVSKLMGEQFF